This passage covers 14 T cell receptor beta chains from one sample sequenced in a study of T cell responses to AZD1222 COVID-19 vaccine. Repertoires were generated with immunoSEQ multiplex PCR, while TCRdb's copy carries only in-frame clones and drops some. The sample shows tens of thousands of clones, 90% of them seen only once. The sequenced sample was peripheral blood, obtained on day 0 of AZD1222 vaccination. Receptors originate from an adult in good health.

This sequence joins TRBV4-3 and TRBJ2-7; a possible D gene is TRBD1 (6 bases). Per the germline V gene, CDR1 is LGHNA and CDR2 is YSLEER. V was pared by 4 bases and J by 0 bases, with 13 bases between. CDR3 length equals 15 residues. CDR3 DNA sequence: TGCGCCAGCAGCCGGCTGGACAGTTTCTCCTACGAGCAGTACTTC. It encodes CASSRLDSFSYEQYF.

V and J are TRBV6-5 and TRBJ2-6, with TRBD1 identical over 8 bases. Germline V gene sequence: CDR1 MNHEY, CDR2 SVGAGI. V gave up 6 bases and J gave up 6 bases; unmatched junction bases: 7. The CDR3 spans 15 residues. The CDR3 region is CASSRQGTAANVLTF. The CDR3 DNA follows: TGTGCCAGCAGCCGACAGGGGACGGCGGCCAACGTCCTGACTTTC.

This chain joins TRBV28 and TRBJ1-6; no clear D. There are 15 residues in the CDR3. From germline, CDR1 is MDHEN and CDR2 SYDVKM. Trimming pared 5 bases from V and 4 bases from J, leaving 12 bases between. The CDR3 spells CASSPAGEYNSPLHF. The CDR3 nucleotides read TGTGCCAGCAGTCCCGCAGGAGAGTATAATTCACCCCTCCACTTT. The full variable domain, its missing parts supplied by reference TRBV28 and TRBJ1-6, is DVKVTQSSRYLVKRTGEKVFLECVQDMDHENMFWYRQDPGLGLRLIYFSYDVKMKEKGDIPEGYSVSREKKERFSLILESASTNQTSMYLCASSPAGEYNSPLHFGNGTRLTVT.

The V and J genes are TRBV6-2 or TRBV6-3 and TRBJ2-5; D is possibly TRBD2 (5 bases). The germline V and J ends were trimmed by 0 bases and 4 bases, with 9 bases remaining between them. This CDR3 has 14 amino acids. CDR1 and CDR2 (germline): MNHEY, SVGEGT. CDR3 sequence (DNA): TGTGCCAGCAGTTACTCGAGGGTTCGAGAGACCCAGTACTTC. It yields the protein CASSYSRVRETQYF.

This clone was detected a few times. CDR3 nucleotides: TGCGCCAGCAGCTTGGCAGGGCTCGGTACCGGGGAGCTGTTTTTT. Translation gives CASSLAGLGTGELFF. This chain joins TRBV5-1 and TRBJ2-2, with a weak D call TRBD1 (5 bases). Looked up from germline, CDR1 is SGHRS and CDR2 is YFSETQ. The V end lost 0 bases, the J end lost 5 bases, and 11 bases lay between the germline ends. The CDR3 length is 15 residues.

Only one count was recorded for this clone. This chain connects TRBV30 to TRBJ1-3; D not certain. CDR1 is GTSNPN, CDR2 SVGIG, per germline (reference sequence). Trimming cost V 3 bases and J 4 bases, with 7 bases left between them. The CDR3 runs to 12 residues. For the CDR3, the DNA is TGTGCCTGGAGGTATCGCGGAAACACCATATATTTT. Translated: CAWRYRGNTIYF.

The gene calls are TRBV3-1 (or the pseudogene TRBV3-2) and TRBJ1-6, with TRBD1 as a possible D gene (6 bases). CDR1 is LGHDT, CDR2 YNNKEL, per germline (reference sequence). V lost 11 bases to trimming and J lost 7 bases, with 15 bases between them. The CDR3 is made up of 13 amino acids. CDR3 loop: CASTRTANSPLHF. CDR3 nucleotide sequence: TGTGCCTCTACTAGGACAGCCAATTCACCCCTCCACTTT.

Here the CDR3 reads CASIDQGTLYNEQFF. DNA of the CDR3: TGTGCCAGTATCGATCAGGGGACCCTTTACAATGAGCAGTTCTTC. J is TRBJ2-1 and V is TRBV19, with D perhaps TRBD1 (6 bases). This CDR3 has 15 amino acids. V lost 7 bases, J lost 4 bases, and 17 bases lay in between. CDR1 and CDR2 from the germline V gene are LNHDA and SQIVND (reference sequence).

V gene TRBV19 combines with J gene TRBJ2-1; 8 positions agree with TRBD2. The CDR3 runs to 15 residues. Germline trimming cut 1 base from V and 9 bases from J; bases unmatched to any gene: 8. Germline V gene lookup returns CDR1 LNHDA and CDR2 SQIVND (reference sequence). As DNA, the CDR3 is TGTGCCAGTAGTATAGGGGCAGGGGCGGGAGGTGAGCAGTTCTTC. The encoded protein is CASSIGAGAGGEQFF.

CDR3 bases: TGTGCCAGCTCACCCTCGACAGGGAACTCTGGAAACACCATATATTTT. This sequence encodes CASSPSTGNSGNTIYF. The chain is built from TRBV18 and TRBJ1-3; 7 bases map to TRBD1. The V and J ends lost 3 bases and 0 bases, in that order; junction bases with no gene match: 5. The CDR3 is 16 amino acids. Germline CDR1 is KGHSH and CDR2 is LQKENI. The variable domain in full, completed from reference TRBV18 and TRBJ1-3, reads NAGVMQNPRHLVRRRGQEARLRCSPMKGHSHVYWYRQLPEEGLKFMVYLQKENIIDESGMPKERFSAEFPKEGPSILRIQQVVRGDSAAYFCASSPSTGNSGNTIYFGEGSWLTVV.

The chain is built from TRBV24-1 and TRBJ2-6, with a tentative D call TRBD2 (7 bases). CDR1 and CDR2 (germline): KGHDR, SFDVKD. V dropped 0 bases and J dropped 0 bases, with 20 bases sitting between them. This CDR3 is built from 21 residues. The CDR3 DNA follows: TGTGCCACCAGTGATTTGCCGGGGGGACATATACGCCTCTCTGGGGCCAACGTCCTGACTTTC. Its protein product is CATSDLPGGHIRLSGANVLTF.

The V gene is TRBV2, the J gene TRBJ2-3; 11 bases agree with TRBD1. Germline-derived CDR1 and CDR2 are SNHLY and FYNNEI. The CDR3 runs to 17 residues. V shed 6 bases, J shed 0 bases, and the junction held 8 bases outside the gene matches. This CDR3 reads CASSDGTGGLSTDTQYF. In nucleotides, the CDR3 is TGTGCCAGCAGCGATGGGACAGGGGGACTTAGCACAGATACGCAGTATTTT.

This rearrangement joins TRBV13 to TRBJ1-2, with TRBD1 matching 7 bases. The J segment lost 4 bases and the V segment lost 0 bases, leaving 11 bases of the junction unmatched. Germline V lookup: CDR1 PRHDT, CDR2 FYEKMQ (reference sequence). This CDR3 has 17 amino acids. DNA for the CDR3: TGTGCCAGCAGCTTAGGAGGCTTGGGGGACAGACCCTATGGCTACACCTTC. Amino acid sequence: CASSLGGLGDRPYGYTF. Drawing the rest from reference TRBV13 and TRBJ1-2, the complete variable domain is AAGVIQSPRHLIKEKRETATLKCYPIPRHDTVYWYQQGPGQDPQFLISFYEKMQSDKGSIPDRFSAQQFSDYHSELNMSSLELGDSALYFCASSLGGLGDRPYGYTFGSGTRLTVV.

This rearrangement joins TRBV5-1 to TRBJ2-2; the D gene is possibly TRBD2 (6 bases). Per germline, CDR1 SGHRS and CDR2 YFSETQ. V was clipped by 0 bases and J by 0 bases, with 9 bases between them. The CDR3 contains 16 residues. CDR3 amino acids: CASSLALASNTGELFF. CDR3 nucleotide sequence: TGCGCCAGCAGCTTGGCGCTAGCGTCGAACACCGGGGAGCTGTTTTTT.